This entry lists 19 T cell receptor beta chains sequenced from one sample in a study of cytomegalovirus exposure and HLA in healthy donors. Both 60 Vbeta primers and 13 Jbeta primers went into the PCR. Some clones are missing from TCRdb's copy, which holds only in-frame ones; the method was immunoSEQ multiplex PCR. The sample has over 200,000 clones, 70% to 85% seen once. Sequenced input: PBMCs. Receptors were obtained from a woman aged 40 to 50 in good health and CMV-seronegative.

The genes are TRBV27 and TRBJ2-7; TRBD1 might be the D (5 bases). The CDR3 is 14 amino acids. The V end was cut by 3 bases, the J end by 0 bases, with 9 bases between. The germline CDR1 and CDR2 sequences are MNHEY and SMNVEV (reference sequence). DNA of the CDR3: TGTGCCAGCAGTTTTCAGGGATACTCCTACGAGCAGTACTTC. As protein: CASSFQGYSYEQYF.

The rearrangement joins TRBV30 to TRBJ2-5; 8 bases agree with TRBD1. From germline, CDR1 is GTSNPN and CDR2 SVGIG (reference sequence). This CDR3 has 14 residues. V was pared by 5 bases and J by 2 bases, with 7 bases of the junction left unmatched. The CDR3 DNA follows: TGTGCCTGGTCCGGGACAGGAAGGCAAGAGACCCAGTACTTC. Amino acids: CAWSGTGRQETQYF. The whole variable domain, remainder taken from reference TRBV30 and TRBJ2-5, is SQTIHQWPATLVQPVGSPLSLECTVEGTSNPNLYWYRQAAGRGLQLLFYSVGIGQISSEVPQNLSASRPQDRQFILSSKKLLLSDSGFYLCAWSGTGRQETQYFGPGTRLLVL.

The V call is TRBV6-1, the J call TRBJ2-1; 10 bases are a match to TRBD1. The J segment lost 6 bases and the V segment lost 4 bases, leaving 6 bases of the junction unmatched. The CDR3 covers 15 residues. The germline V gene encodes CDR1 MNHNS and CDR2 SASEGT. The CDR3 reads CASSGPGQGINEQFF. CDR3 coding DNA: TGTGCCAGCAGTGGGCCGGGACAGGGGATCAATGAGCAGTTCTTC.

Here the CDR3 reads CASSIDRGSGGYTF. The CDR3 nucleotides are TGTGCCAGTAGTATAGACAGGGGATCCGGTGGCTACACCTTC. V gene TRBV19 combines with J gene TRBJ1-2; the D gene is possibly TRBD1 (6 bases). This CDR3 is built from 14 residues. Germline V gives CDR1 LNHDA, CDR2 SQIVND (reference sequence). The V and J ends lost 0 bases and 7 bases respectively, with 12 bases between them.

The chain couples TRBV6-5 to TRBJ2-2, with TRBD1 matching 10 bases. V gave up 3 bases and J gave up 8 bases; unmatched junction bases: 6. CDR3 size: 15 residues. Germline V lookup: CDR1 MNHEY, CDR2 SVGAGI. DNA of the CDR3: TGTGCCAGCAGTTATGGGACAGGGGTTTCGGGGGAGCTGTTTTTT. This translates into CASSYGTGVSGELFF.

The V and J genes are TRBV5-1 and TRBJ1-6; 10 bases agree with TRBD1. Germline trimming cut 6 bases from V and 7 bases from J; bases unmatched to any gene: 13. The CDR3 has 17 residues. The V gene's germline CDR1 is SGHRS and CDR2 YFSETQ. The CDR3 DNA follows: TGCGCCAGCACCACAACCCCGGGACAGGGGTGGAATTCACCCCTCCACTTT. Protein: CASTTTPGQGWNSPLHF.

This chain connects TRBV28 to TRBJ1-4; no reliable D call. V shed 3 bases and J shed 0 bases, with 5 bases lying between them. The CDR3 spans 14 residues. CDR1 and CDR2 from the germline V gene are MDHEN and SYDVKM. The CDR3 loop reads CASSLLATNEKLFF. CDR3 nucleotides: TGTGCCAGCAGTTTGTTAGCAACTAATGAAAAACTGTTTTTT.

A remark on this clone: Mismatch with germline at one junction end may stem from a read error. This chain joins TRBV5-6 and TRBJ1-1; D is possibly TRBD1 (6 bases). This CDR3 comprises 14 residues. Per germline, CDR1 SGHDT and CDR2 YYEEEE. CDR3 protein: CASSRGQLNSEAFF. In DNA form, the CDR3 reads TGTGCCAGCAGCCGAGGACAGCTTAACAGTGAAGCTTTCTTT.

The chain joins TRBV5-1 to TRBJ1-1; weak D call: TRBD1 (5 bases). Germline V gene sequence: CDR1 SGHRS, CDR2 YFSETQ. V dropped 1 base and J dropped 0 bases, with 10 bases sitting between them. The CDR3 loop spans 15 amino acids. The CDR3 loop is CASSLSGGMNTEAFF. CDR3 nucleotides: TGCGCCAGCAGCTTGTCGGGGGGTATGAACACTGAAGCTTTCTTT. Full variable domain (rest looked up from reference TRBV5-1 and TRBJ1-1): KAGVTQTPRYLIKTRGQQVTLSCSPISGHRSVSWYQQTPGQGLQFLFEYFSETQRNKGNFPGRFSGRQFSNSRSEMNVSTLELGDSALYLCASSLSGGMNTEAFFGQGTRLTVV.

This sequence joins TRBV29-1 and TRBJ2-5; TRBD2 matches at 10 bases. CDR1 and CDR2 from the germline V gene are SQVTM and ANQGSEA. The CDR3 has 14 residues. V lost 8 bases, J lost 4 bases, and 10 bases stayed unmatched. The DNA of the CDR3 is TGCAGCTTTTCCCTTATAGCGGGGGGAGAGACCCAGTACTTC. Residues: CSFSLIAGGETQYF.

This chain uses TRBV7-2 with TRBJ1-5; 9 positions agree with TRBD1. V shed 3 bases, J shed 7 bases, and the junction held 10 bases outside the gene matches. The V gene's germline CDR1 is SGHTA and CDR2 FQGNSA. The CDR3 extends over 16 amino acids. The CDR3 sequence: CASSFDRGALSQPQHF. CDR3 bases: TGTGCCAGCAGCTTCGACAGGGGGGCCCTTTCCCAGCCCCAGCATTTT.

This clone came up once. The chain combines TRBV5-1 with TRBJ1-5; D is uncertain. There are 15 residues in the CDR3. Germline CDR1 and CDR2: SGHRS and YFSETQ. Trimming removed 0 bases at V and 8 bases at J, with 15 bases between. CDR3 sequence (DNA): TGCGCCAGCAGCTTGGCCGGCGATCGGGTAGAGCCCCAGCATTTT. It translates to CASSLAGDRVEPQHF.

The rearrangement uses TRBV18 and TRBJ1-5; D might be TRBD1 (5 bases). Germline CDR1 and CDR2: KGHSH and LQKENI. The CDR3 extends over 15 amino acids. The V end lost 1 base, the J end lost 6 bases, and 13 bases lay between the germline ends. CDR3 in amino acids: CASSPLSRVSQPQHF. DNA for the CDR3: TGTGCCAGCTCACCACTCTCCAGGGTCTCTCAGCCCCAGCATTTT.

The J gene is TRBJ2-7, the V gene TRBV7-9; D may be TRBD1 (6 bases). The germline V gene encodes CDR1 SEHNR and CDR2 FQNEAQ (reference sequence). This CDR3 is 10 amino acids long. CDR3 bases: TGTTCAACGGACAGAGGCGAGCAGTACTTC. This encodes CSTDRGEQYF.

The chain couples TRBV7-2 to TRBJ2-3; tentative D call: TRBD1 (7 bases). Germline CDR1 reads SGHTA; CDR2 reads FQGNSA. V lost 5 bases, J lost 4 bases, and 13 bases lay in between. The CDR3 runs to 14 residues. The CDR3 loop is CASSQGGSADTQYF. CDR3 DNA: TGTGCCAGCAGCCAGGGGGGCAGTGCAGATACGCAGTATTTT.

This clone was seen more than once but under ten times. This chain uses TRBV7-2 with TRBJ2-5, with 12 bases identical to TRBD2. The CDR3 is 14 amino acids. Per the germline V gene, CDR1 is SGHTA and CDR2 is FQGNSA. Trimming took 4 bases from V and 5 from J; bases not matched to a gene: 2. This chain's CDR3 is CASSSGTSGETQYF. CDR3 nucleotides: TGTGCCAGCAGCTCCGGGACTAGCGGGGAGACCCAGTACTTC. Looking up the rest from reference TRBV7-2 and TRBJ2-5 gives the full variable domain: GAGVSQSPSNKVTEKGKDVELRCDPISGHTALYWYRQSLGQGLEFLIYFQGNSAPDKSGLPSDRFSAERTGGSVSTLTIQRTQQEDSAVYLCASSSGTSGETQYFGPGTRLLVL.

V gene TRBV4-1 combines with J gene TRBJ1-6, with TRBD1 matching 8 bases. The CDR3 covers 16 residues. Unmatched junction bases numbered 8, after V lost 4 bases and J lost 6 bases. Germline V CDR1 and CDR2: MGHRA, YSYEKL. CDR3 nucleotides: TGCGCCAGCAGCCGAGATCCGGGACAGGCTAATTCACCCCTCCACTTT. Amino acid sequence: CASSRDPGQANSPLHF.

The chain has TRBV6-5 and TRBJ1-1; D remains ambiguous. The germline V gene has CDR1 MNHEY and CDR2 SVGAGI. CDR3 length: 13 residues. The V end lost 2 bases, the J end lost 1 base, and 5 bases lay between the germline ends. CDR3 amino acids: CASSYGPNTEAFF. The DNA of the CDR3 is TGTGCCAGCAGTTACGGGCCGAACACTGAAGCTTTCTTT.

The V gene is TRBV29-1, the J gene TRBJ1-2; TRBD1 agrees at 10 bases. Germline V gene sequence: CDR1 SQVTM, CDR2 ANQGSEA. V was clipped by 6 bases and J by 4 bases; unmatched bases: 8. This CDR3 contains 14 residues. CDR3: CSVQKWDRGYGYTF. The CDR3, as DNA: TGCAGCGTACAGAAGTGGGACAGGGGCTATGGCTACACCTTC. Using reference TRBV29-1 and TRBJ1-2 for the parts outside the CDR3, the full variable domain is SAVISQKPSRDICQRGTSLTIQCQVDSQVTMMFWYRQQPGQSLTLIATANQGSEATYESGFVIDKFPISRPNLTFSTLTVSNMSPEDSSIYLCSVQKWDRGYGYTFGSGTRLTVV.